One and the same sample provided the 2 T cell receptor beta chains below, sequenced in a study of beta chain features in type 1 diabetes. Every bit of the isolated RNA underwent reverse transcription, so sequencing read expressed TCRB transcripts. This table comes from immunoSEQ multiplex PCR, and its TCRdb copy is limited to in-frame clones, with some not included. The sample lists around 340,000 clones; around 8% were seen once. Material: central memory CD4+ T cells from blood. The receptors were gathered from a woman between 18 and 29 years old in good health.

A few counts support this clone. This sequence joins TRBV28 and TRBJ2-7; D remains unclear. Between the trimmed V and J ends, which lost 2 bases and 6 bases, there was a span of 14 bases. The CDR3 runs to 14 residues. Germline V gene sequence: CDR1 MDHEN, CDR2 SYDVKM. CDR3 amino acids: CASSLVSGASEQYF. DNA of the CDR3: TGTGCCAGCAGTTTAGTATCTGGAGCCAGCGAGCAGTACTTC.

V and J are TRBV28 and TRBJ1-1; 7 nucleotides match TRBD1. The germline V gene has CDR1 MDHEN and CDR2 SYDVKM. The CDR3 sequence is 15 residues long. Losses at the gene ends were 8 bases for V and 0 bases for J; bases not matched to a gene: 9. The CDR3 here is CASSLPGTVNTEAFF. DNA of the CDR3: TGTGCCAGCTCTCTCCCCGGGACAGTGAACACTGAAGCTTTCTTT.